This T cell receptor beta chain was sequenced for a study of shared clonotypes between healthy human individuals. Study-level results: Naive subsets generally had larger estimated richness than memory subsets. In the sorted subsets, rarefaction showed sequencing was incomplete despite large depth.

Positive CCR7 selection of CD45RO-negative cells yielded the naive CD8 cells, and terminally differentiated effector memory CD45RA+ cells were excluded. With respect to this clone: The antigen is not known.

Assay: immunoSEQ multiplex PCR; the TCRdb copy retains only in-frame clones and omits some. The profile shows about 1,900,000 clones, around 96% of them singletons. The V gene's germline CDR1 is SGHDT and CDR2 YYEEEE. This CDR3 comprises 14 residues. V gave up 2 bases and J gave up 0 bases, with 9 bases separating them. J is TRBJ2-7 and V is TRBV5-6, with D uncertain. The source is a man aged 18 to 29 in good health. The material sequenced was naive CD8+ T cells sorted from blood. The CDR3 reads CASSFEHSSYEQYF. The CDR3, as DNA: TGTGCCAGCAGCTTCGAACATAGCTCCTACGAGCAGTACTTC.